These 3 T cell receptor beta chains were all obtained from the same sample, sequenced in a study of PD-L1 blockade in urothelial cancer. The time point here: pretreatment peripheral blood. Produced via immunoSEQ multiplex PCR; TCRdb's table is partial and in-frame only. The repertoire holds 130,000 or so clones, with around 85% as singletons. The specimen was PBMCs, collected around atezolizumab (anti-PD-L1) treatment. These receptors originate from a man aged 45 to 65 with urothelial cancer.

The rearrangement joins TRBV4-2 to TRBJ2-3; 8 bases fit TRBD2. CDR3 length: 16 residues. CDR1 is LGHNA and CDR2 is YNFKEQ in the germline V gene. The trim removed 2 bases at V and 3 bases at J, leaving 7 bases unmatched. The CDR3 DNA reads TGTGCCAGCAGCCAACTTAGCGGGATACCGACAGATACGCAGTATTTT. This sequence encodes CASSQLSGIPTDTQYF.

V and J are TRBV30 and TRBJ2-5, with a weak D call TRBD2 (5 bases). Between the trimmed V and J ends, which lost 2 bases and 1 base, there was a span of 20 bases. Germline-derived CDR1 and CDR2 are GTSNPN and SVGIG (reference sequence). The CDR3 is made up of 17 amino acids. This CDR3 reads CAWSPKLGSGVQETQYF. CDR3 DNA: TGTGCCTGGAGTCCCAAACTGGGGAGCGGTGTCCAAGAGACCCAGTACTTC.

Worth noting for this clone: Other nucleotide sequences from this sample produce the same CDR3. The chain has TRBV25-1 and TRBJ2-7, with 13 bases fitting TRBD2. Germline-derived CDR1 and CDR2 are MGHDK and SYGVNS. The J segment lost 3 bases and the V segment lost 9 bases, leaving 2 bases of the junction unmatched. The CDR3 runs to 13 residues. CDR3 protein: CASRTSGSYEQYF. Written as DNA, the CDR3 is TGTGCCAGTAGGACTAGCGGGAGCTACGAGCAGTACTTC.